This T cell receptor beta chain was found in a study of blood T cell repertoires in COVID-19. How the authors handled the data: Amplification of reference gene primers provided the estimated nucleated cell counts. Clones were read by immunoSEQ multiplex PCR, and TCRdb kept only the in-frame ones, dropping some. V and J calls plus clone size are reproduced from that table; the DNA served to infer D and trimming. Seen here are some 97,000 clones, roughly 89% observed once, and the top ten hold 4.5% to 6%. Source material: peripheral blood. This receptor was obtained from a man in his 70s with acute or convalescent COVID-19.

The CDR3 DNA is TGTGCCAGCAGCTTGGCCGGGACTAGCGGATACAATGAGCAGTTCTTC. Its protein product is CASSLAGTSGYNEQFF. The rearrangement links TRBV5-6 to TRBJ2-1, with TRBD2 identical over 11 bases. This CDR3 contains 16 residues. Trimming took 0 bases from V and 4 from J; bases not matched to a gene: 3. CDR1 and CDR2 (germline): SGHDT, YYEEEE. Full variable domain (missing parts from reference TRBV5-6 and TRBJ2-1): DAGVTQSPTHLIKTRGQQVTLRCSPKSGHDTVSWYQQALGQGPQFIFQYYEEEERQRGNFPDRFSGHQFPNYSSELNVNALLLGDSALYLCASSLAGTSGYNEQFFGPGTRLTVL.